The following is a T cell receptor (beta chain) sequence with its context. Antigen specificity is unknown. Per germline, CDR1 SGHTA and CDR2 FQGTGA. The V gene lost 8 bases and the J gene lost 3 bases, with 13 bases spanning the gap. The CDR3 loop spans 13 amino acids. The data were taken from a study of shared clonotypes between healthy human individuals. Study-wide points: Enrolling few donors narrowed the genetic and exposure-history diversity that was represented.

Original processing notes: Filtering differed since immunoSEQ provided only junctions, with no quality scores. The method was immunoSEQ multiplex PCR; TCRdb's version includes in-frame clones alone and lacks a portion of them. V and J calls and clone size come straight from that table; D and trimming were deduced from the DNA. Counted here are about 2 million clones, over 85% occurring once; the ten biggest clones make up more than 0.1%. This chain joins TRBV7-3 and TRBJ1-1; D is unclear. This receptor was taken from a man aged 18-30 years in good health. The sequencing sample was made of naive CD4+ T cells sorted from blood. The sample's subset: CD45RA+ positively selected. CDR3 sequence (DNA): TGTGCCAGCGGGGTGGGAAAGGACACTGAAGCTTTCTTT. This encodes CASGVGKDTEAFF.